This T cell receptor beta chain was captured in a study of shared clonotypes between healthy human individuals (dated by TCRdb to the early 2020s). Regarding the study in general: Two women and a few men aged 18 to 49 years were included in the cohort. For each donor, CD4 naive and CD4 memory were each given three plates, CD8 naive was given two plates, and CD8 memory was given one plate. Each donor's leukapheresis produced roughly between roughly 0.85 and 10 billion PBMCs. Different laboratories and diverse techniques were used to prepare libraries and sequence TCR repertoires, to increase sequencing depth and limit assay-specific biases. Blood TCR repertoires of roughly five healthy adults were deeply sequenced to estimate repertoire size and the extent of clonotype sharing between individuals. Overall study outcomes, separate from this receptor: Sampling was restricted to blood, and TCR repertoires in tissues likely differ from the TCR repertoires found in blood. Incomplete sequencing was indicated by rarefaction of sorted-subset datasets, despite the large sequencing depth. The genetic and exposure-history diversity represented was limited by the small number of donors. Pairwise subsampling indicated that sequencing depth was expected to affect the degree of clonotype sharing among donors. Sharing across a few donors was observed for about 5% of naive CD4, 3% to 3.5% of naive CD8, around 2.5% of memory CD4, and roughly 0.4% of memory CD8 clonotypes. Naive subsets generally had larger estimated clonotype richness than memory subsets. Clonotypes shared by all four sorted-subset donors showed higher generation probabilities than non-shared clonotypes.

Ends trimmed: V by 7 bases, J by 8 bases; bases unmatched to a gene: 10. Its CDR3 holds 12 amino acids, cysteine through phenylalanine. Only the CDR3 DNA is retained, 36 bases long and in frame from the first base. CDR1 and CDR2, looked up from the germline V gene, are SQVTM and ANQGSEA. Donors were healthy HIV-negative adults with no recently reported acute infections or vaccinations. Every donor was a Caucasian adult residing in Nashville, Tennessee, USA. Magnetic negative selection was used to enrich CD4+ T cells, after which naive cells were positively selected on CD45RA and the negative fraction became the memory subset. Blood was obtained by leukapheresis, after which PBMCs were separated by Ficoll-Histopaque density gradient centrifugation and cryopreserved in liquid nitrogen vapor phase. Analytical flow cytometry was used to check the purity and quantity of every magnetically sorted T cell population. From each sorted fraction, genomic DNA was isolated and quantified by UV absorbance on a Nanodrop 2000c.

TCR CDR3 regions were amplified from genomic DNA by multiplex PCR using the deep immunoSEQ assay. For each cell subset, the extracted genomic DNA was distributed evenly across all wells of several immunoSEQ 96-well plates, and each plate served as one replicate. For sorted subsets, each replicate PCR was loaded with about 200 ng genomic DNA, equivalent to 30,000 or so T cell genomes. Purified libraries were quantified with a Qubit 3.0 fluorometer, sized on a Bioanalyzer 2100, and re-quantified with the KAPA Library Quantification kit. A separate single-read 150-cycle Illumina NextSeq 550 flow cell was used to sequence each immunoSEQ 96-well plate. Turning to the authors' computational methods: The immunoSEQ output contained only junctional sequences without quality scores, so filtering could not match that applied to full-length reads. Sequences were annotated with PyIR, a Python wrapper for IgBLAST v1.9, and V/J genes and CDR3 were assigned using IMGT germline references. Reads were removed for weak V/J assignments (E-value above 1e-6), missing CDR3, stop codons, out-of-frame junctions, or ambiguous translated residues. A V3J clonotype was defined by an identical inferred V gene, J gene, and CDR3 amino acid sequence. Percentage overlap between repertoires was computed as shared unique clonotypes divided by the size of the smaller repertoire. Richness of each repertoire was evaluated using RTK rarefaction, the Chao1 estimator, and Recon v2.1 estimates of unobserved clonotypes. Generation probabilities for all TCRbeta clonotypes obtained by the gDNA method from four donors were computed using OLGA. Drawn from immuneACCESS, this table holds only the in-frame rearrangements with V and J called that TCRdb kept. Clones are partly lost; checked studies trace under half to an unresolved V gene and leave the rest unexplained. D and trimming come from the DNA, and the V and J calls and clone size come from that table. The sample yields about 1.1 million clones; about 80% were counted once. 0.6% to 0.7% of the sample rests with the top ten.

This clone was seen just once. Its antigen remains unidentified. Nothing much larger sits one base from this clone, and base qualities are not available. The origin of this receptor is a man aged 18 to 30 in good health. Some clones in this sample may be carry-over from other donors' samples. Sequenced: memory CD4+ T cells from PBMCs. The cell subset or site label of this sample denotes: CD45RA-negative fraction. The chain is made from TRBV29-1 and TRBJ1-2, with 7 junctional bases fitting TRBD1. CDR3 protein: CSAKGTVEGYTF. The base sequence is TGCAGCGCTAAAGGGACAGTGGAGGGCTACACCTTC.